The clone carrying this T cell receptor (beta chain) has a single count. This CDR3 has 16 amino acids. V was clipped by 7 bases and J by 10 bases; unmatched bases: 14. The germline gives CDR1 MGHDK, CDR2 SYGVNS. The method was immunoSEQ multiplex PCR; TCRdb's version includes in-frame clones alone and lacks a portion of them. Here the sample spans about 540,000 clones, 75% to 85% being singletons. This record comes from a study of shared T cell receptors in the human thymus. These data also formed part of another study, on human thymus T cells. That investigation notes: Resections that were taken during corrective heart surgery supplied the thymus tissue.

Sequences were obtained from thymocytes. The rearrangement joins TRBV25-1 to TRBJ2-1; 12 bases map to TRBD2. The origin of this receptor is a boy under three years old with a congenital heart defect. CDR3 DNA: TGTGCCAGCACCGGCTCTGGGCTAGCGGGAGGGAACGAGCAGTTCTTC. Amino acids: CASTGSGLAGGNEQFF.